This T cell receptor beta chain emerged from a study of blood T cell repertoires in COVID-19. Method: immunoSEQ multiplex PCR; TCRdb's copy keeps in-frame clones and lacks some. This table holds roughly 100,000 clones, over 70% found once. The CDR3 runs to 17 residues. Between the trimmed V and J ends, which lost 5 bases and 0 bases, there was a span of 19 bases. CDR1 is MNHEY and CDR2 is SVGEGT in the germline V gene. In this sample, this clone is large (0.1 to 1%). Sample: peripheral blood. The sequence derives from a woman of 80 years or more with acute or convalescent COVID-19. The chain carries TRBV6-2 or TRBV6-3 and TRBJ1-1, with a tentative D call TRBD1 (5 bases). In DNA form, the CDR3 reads TGTGCCAGCAGTCCATGGACACGTAGGGGCATGAACACTGAAGCTTTCTTT. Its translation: CASSPWTRRGMNTEAFF.